A single sample is the source of the 15 T cell receptor beta chains below, sequenced in a study of blood T cell repertoires in COVID-19. Here immunoSEQ multiplex PCR was the method, and the copy in TCRdb shows in-frame clones only, minus some. The data contain 240,000 or so clones, less than 90% of them singletons. Sequencing used peripheral blood. These receptors were collected from a man in his sixties with acute or convalescent COVID-19.

The chain recombines TRBV24-1 with TRBJ2-3, with 8 bases lining up with TRBD2. V shed 4 bases, J shed 4 bases, and the junction held 6 bases outside the gene matches. The germline CDR1 and CDR2 sequences are KGHDR and SFDVKD. The CDR3 length is 15 residues. The CDR3 loop is CATSDRAGAPDTQYF. CDR3 DNA sequence: TGTGCCACCAGTGACCGAGCGGGAGCTCCAGATACGCAGTATTTT.

The chain is built from TRBV6-4 and TRBJ2-2, with D perhaps matching TRBD1 (5 bases). From germline, CDR1 is MRHNA and CDR2 SNTAGT. V lost 1 base to trimming and J lost 5 bases, with 8 bases between them. This CDR3 is 14 amino acids long. CDR3 loop: CASSDYPGTGELFF. CDR3 nucleotides: TGTGCCAGCAGTGACTACCCAGGGACCGGGGAGCTGTTTTTT.

V and J are TRBV2 and TRBJ1-1; no clear D. The V gene lost 3 bases and the J gene lost 4 bases, with 15 bases spanning the gap. Germline CDR1 is SNHLY and CDR2 is FYNNEI. The CDR3 has 15 amino acids. CDR3 in amino acids: CASSDGNSEGTEAFF. The CDR3 DNA reads as TGTGCCAGCAGTGACGGAAATTCGGAGGGCACTGAAGCTTTCTTT.

The V and J genes are TRBV20-1 and TRBJ1-2; D gene ambiguous. The V and J ends lost 3 bases and 4 bases respectively, with 9 bases between them. CDR1 and CDR2 from the germline V gene are DFQATT and SNEGSKA (reference sequence). The CDR3 spans 12 residues. As DNA, the CDR3 is TGCAGTGCTAGTTCAGATGGCTATGGCTACACCTTC. It codes for CSASSDGYGYTF.

The J gene is TRBJ2-3, the V gene TRBV2; 14 positions match TRBD2. J was trimmed by 1 base and V by 6 bases; bases with no gene match: 9. CDR3 size: 18 residues. Germline CDR1 SNHLY, CDR2 FYNNEI. CDR3 amino acids: CASSRGLAGGGGTDTQYF. CDR3 sequence (DNA): TGTGCCAGCAGCCGAGGACTAGCGGGAGGTGGGGGCACAGATACGCAGTATTTT.

The V gene is TRBV27, the J gene TRBJ2-2; no clear D gene. The ends were cut back, 3 bases at V and 0 bases at J, with 14 bases in the middle. This CDR3 has 17 amino acids. Per the germline V gene, CDR1 is MNHEY and CDR2 is SMNVEV (reference sequence). As DNA, the CDR3 is TGTGCCAGCAGTTTCGTTCAGACCAGGACGAACACCGGGGAGCTGTTTTTT. It codes for CASSFVQTRTNTGELFF.

This clone was detected a few times. The CDR3 DNA is TGCGCCAGCAGCCAACACAGGGCAACCTACGAGCAGTACTTC. It codes for CASSQHRATYEQYF. The chain combines TRBV4-1 with TRBJ2-7; perhaps TRBD1 as D (6 bases). Trimming stripped 2 bases from V and 2 bases from J, with 10 bases between. Germline V gives CDR1 MGHRA, CDR2 YSYEKL. This CDR3 has 14 amino acids.

CDR3 sequence: CAWSETGGISREQYF. The DNA for the CDR3 is TGTGCCTGGAGTGAGACAGGGGGCATTTCTCGGGAGCAGTACTTC. This chain connects TRBV30 to TRBJ2-7, with 10 bases fitting TRBD1. The trim removed 1 base at V and 7 bases at J, leaving 10 bases unmatched. Germline-derived CDR1 and CDR2 are GTSNPN and SVGIG (reference sequence). The CDR3 contains 15 residues.

V usage is TRBV11-2 and J usage is TRBJ2-7, with D possibly TRBD2 on 5 matching bases. Per germline, CDR1 SGHAT and CDR2 FQNNGV. Trimming removed 5 bases from V and 0 bases from J, with 17 bases in between. The CDR3 spans 16 residues. The CDR3 DNA sequence: TGTGCCAGCAGCCAGACCCCCGCGGGTAACTCCTACGAGCAGTACTTC. Its translation is CASSQTPAGNSYEQYF.

This chain connects TRBV12-3 or TRBV12-4 to TRBJ1-6; no firm D call. This CDR3 is 13 amino acids long. Trimming cost V 5 bases and J 9 bases, with 11 bases left between them. The CDR3 loop is CASSRWEGSPLHF. The CDR3 DNA reads TGTGCCAGCAGTCGCTGGGAGGGTTCACCCCTCCACTTT.

The rearrangement joins TRBV6-5 to TRBJ1-5; 7 positions match TRBD1. In germline, CDR1 is MNHEY, CDR2 SVGAGI. The length of the CDR3 is 14 residues. The V gene end was trimmed by 4 bases and the J gene end by 5 bases; junction bases not matched to a gene: 5. CDR3 sequence (DNA): TGTGCCAGCAGTTCGACAGGGAGGTATCAGCCCCAGCATTTT. Protein: CASSSTGRYQPQHF.

This chain joins TRBV6-7 and TRBJ2-2; 10 bases map to TRBD1. TRBV6-7 is an ORF, with its function uncertain. The ends lost 5 bases at V and 4 bases at J; junction bases unmatched: 13. The CDR3 consists of 18 residues. CDR3: CASSPPDRGIASTGELFF. The CDR3 nucleotides are TGTGCCAGCAGTCCCCCGGACAGGGGGATCGCCAGCACCGGGGAGCTGTTTTTT.

The chain has TRBV19 and TRBJ2-5; 7 bases are a match to TRBD2. The CDR3 has 14 amino acids. V shed 5 bases, J shed 2 bases, and the junction held 5 bases outside the gene matches. The germline gives CDR1 LNHDA, CDR2 SQIVND (reference sequence). Here the CDR3 DNA reads TGTGCCAGTAGTGACACTAGCGATCAAGAGACCCAGTACTTC. It encodes CASSDTSDQETQYF.

This chain uses TRBV2 with TRBJ2-3; TRBD2 matches 8 bases. The germline CDR1 and CDR2 sequences are SNHLY and FYNNEI. V dropped 10 bases and J dropped 0; count of bases not matched to a gene: 18. The length of the CDR3 is 18 residues. CDR3 sequence reads: CAKAEVAGRVTSTDTQYF. CDR3 sequence (DNA): TGTGCCAAAGCAGAGGTAGCGGGACGGGTAACTAGCACAGATACGCAGTATTTT.

The genes are TRBV24-1 and TRBJ2-3; TRBD1 might be the D (6 bases). CDR1 and CDR2 from the germline V gene are KGHDR and SFDVKD. V was cut by 6 bases and J by 2 bases, with 17 bases left in between. This CDR3 has 16 residues. DNA of the CDR3: TGTGCCACCAGTACAGGGATAGGCCTCTACACAGATACGCAGTATTTT. Residues: CATSTGIGLYTDTQYF.